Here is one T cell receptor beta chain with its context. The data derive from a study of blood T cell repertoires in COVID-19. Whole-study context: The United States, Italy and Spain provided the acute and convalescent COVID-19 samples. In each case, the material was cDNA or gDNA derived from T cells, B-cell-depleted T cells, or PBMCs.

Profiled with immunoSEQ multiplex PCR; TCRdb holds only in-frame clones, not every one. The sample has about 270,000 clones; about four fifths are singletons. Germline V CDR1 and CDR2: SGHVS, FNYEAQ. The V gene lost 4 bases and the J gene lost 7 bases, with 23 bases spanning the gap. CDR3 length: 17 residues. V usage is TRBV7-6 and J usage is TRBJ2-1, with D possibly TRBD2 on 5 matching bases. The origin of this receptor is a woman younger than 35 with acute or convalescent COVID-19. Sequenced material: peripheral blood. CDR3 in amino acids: CASSSRGRGRVGNEQFF. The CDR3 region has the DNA TGTGCCAGCAGCTCCCGGGGTCGGGGTAGGGTAGGGAATGAGCAGTTCTTC.